Each of the 9 T cell receptor beta chains below was sequenced from the same sample in a study of shared clonotypes between healthy human individuals. Assay used: immunoSEQ multiplex PCR; TCRdb lists only in-frame clones, some missing. Of roughly 1.4 million clones listed, approximately 98.5% are singletons. The specimen was naive CD4+ T cells sorted from blood. Subset of the sample: CD45RA+ positively selected. These TCRs come from a man aged 25 to 40 in good health.

The chain recombines TRBV5-1 with TRBJ1-1, with 9 bases that match TRBD1. The CDR3 runs 15 residues. Germline V lookup: CDR1 SGHRS, CDR2 YFSETQ. Trimming took 4 bases from V and 4 from J; bases not matched to a gene: 8. The CDR3 DNA sequence: TGCGCCAGCAGCCAAGGGACAGGGTCGCTCACTGAAGCTTTCTTT. It is translated as CASSQGTGSLTEAFF.

This rearrangement joins TRBV9 to TRBJ2-4, with a weak D call TRBD2 (6 bases). Trimming shortened V by 3 bases and J by 7 bases, and 14 bases separated the two germline ends. Looked up from germline, CDR1 is SGDLS and CDR2 is YYNGEE. CDR3 length: 14 residues. The CDR3 is CASSAPGLRNIQYF. The CDR3 nucleotides are TGTGCCAGCAGCGCACCGGGACTCCGGAACATTCAGTACTTC.

J is TRBJ2-7 and V is TRBV2; 8 bases are shared with TRBD1. The CDR3 length is 15 residues. Looked up from germline, CDR1 is SNHLY and CDR2 is FYNNEI. J lost 0 bases, V lost 5 bases, and 6 bases had no gene match. The CDR3: CASSRQGAASYEQYF. In nucleotides, the CDR3 is TGTGCCAGCAGTCGTCAGGGGGCGGCCTCCTACGAGCAGTACTTC.

The genes are TRBV5-1 and TRBJ1-1; D gene uncertain. This CDR3 is 13 amino acids long. Germline V lookup: CDR1 SGHRS, CDR2 YFSETQ. V was cut by 3 bases and J by 0 bases, with 6 bases left in between. This chain's CDR3 is CASSSRLNTEAFF. In DNA, the CDR3 is TGCGCCAGCAGCTCTCGACTGAACACTGAAGCTTTCTTT. Full variable domain (outside the CDR3, taken from reference TRBV5-1 and TRBJ1-1): KAGVTQTPRYLIKTRGQQVTLSCSPISGHRSVSWYQQTPGQGLQFLFEYFSETQRNKGNFPGRFSGRQFSNSRSEMNVSTLELGDSALYLCASSSRLNTEAFFGQGTRLTVV.

CDR3 residues: CASSQDTGRLFF. CDR3 DNA sequence: TGCGCCAGCAGCCAAGATACGGGCCGACTGTTTTTT. J is TRBJ1-4 and V is TRBV4-3; D is unclear. Trimming shortened V by 0 bases and J by 13 bases, and 9 bases separated the two germline ends. Germline CDR1 reads LGHNA; CDR2 reads YSLEER. CDR3 size: 12 residues.

The chain carries TRBV5-1 and TRBJ1-1, with a weak D call TRBD1 (6 bases). The germline V and J ends were trimmed by 7 bases and 3 bases, with 16 bases remaining between them. Germline CDR1 is SGHRS and CDR2 is YFSETQ. CDR3 size: 14 residues. CDR3 nucleotide sequence: TGCGCCAGCCAGATCGGGGGCAAGGACACTGAAGCTTTCTTT. Encoded protein: CASQIGGKDTEAFF. The variable domain in full, completed from reference TRBV5-1 and TRBJ1-1, reads KAGVTQTPRYLIKTRGQQVTLSCSPISGHRSVSWYQQTPGQGLQFLFEYFSETQRNKGNFPGRFSGRQFSNSRSEMNVSTLELGDSALYLCASQIGGKDTEAFFGQGTRLTVV.

This clone was recorded only once. This chain connects TRBV6-5 to TRBJ2-2, with 9 bases identical to TRBD2. The trim removed 0 bases at V and 6 bases at J, leaving 5 bases unmatched. Looked up from germline, CDR1 is MNHEY and CDR2 is SVGAGI. CDR3 size: 16 residues. CDR3 in amino acids: CASSYSGLAFSGELFF. As DNA, the CDR3 is TGTGCCAGCAGTTACTCGGGACTAGCATTCTCCGGGGAGCTGTTTTTT.

The chain recombines TRBV6-6 with TRBJ1-2; TRBD1 agrees at 12 bases. From germline, CDR1 is MNHNY and CDR2 SVGAGI (reference sequence). This CDR3 comprises 14 residues. With V trimmed by 7 bases and J by 6 bases, 6 bases remained unmatched. The CDR3 spells CASIPGDRGHGYTF. The CDR3 DNA follows: TGTGCCAGCATCCCCGGGGACAGGGGGCATGGCTACACCTTC.

V gene TRBV4-3 combines with J gene TRBJ2-3; 8 bases are a match to TRBD2. Germline assignment: CDR1 LGHNA and CDR2 YSLEER. The CDR3 sequence is 15 residues long. Trimming cost V 3 bases and J 6 bases; bases outside gene matches: 8. The chain's CDR3 is CASSQSGAGVDTQYF. In nucleotides, the CDR3 is TGCGCCAGCAGCCAGTCAGGAGCGGGAGTCGATACGCAGTATTTT.